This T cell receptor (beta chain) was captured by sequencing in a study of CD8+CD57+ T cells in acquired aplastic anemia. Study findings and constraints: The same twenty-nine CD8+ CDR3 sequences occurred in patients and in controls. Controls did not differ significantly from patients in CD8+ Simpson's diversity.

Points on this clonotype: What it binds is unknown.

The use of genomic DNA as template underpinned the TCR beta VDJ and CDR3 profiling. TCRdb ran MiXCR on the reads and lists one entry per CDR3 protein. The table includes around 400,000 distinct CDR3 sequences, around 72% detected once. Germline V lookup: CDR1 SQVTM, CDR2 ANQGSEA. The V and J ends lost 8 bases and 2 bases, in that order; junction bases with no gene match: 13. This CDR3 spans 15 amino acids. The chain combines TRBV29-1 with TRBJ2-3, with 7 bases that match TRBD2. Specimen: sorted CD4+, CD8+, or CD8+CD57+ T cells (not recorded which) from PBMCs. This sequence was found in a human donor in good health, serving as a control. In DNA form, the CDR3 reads TGCAGCCTGAGCGGGACTACCGGACACACAGATACGCAGTATTTT. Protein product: CSLSGTTGHTDTQYF.